Listed here are 28 T cell receptor beta chains from one sample, sequenced in a study of blood T cell repertoires in COVID-19. TCRdb's table, derived via immunoSEQ multiplex PCR, lists solely in-frame clones and lacks some. This sample has about 150,000 clones; around 80% occur once, and the top ten carry more than 5.5%. The sequenced material came from PBMCs or T cells enriched from blood (not recorded which). These receptors were taken from a man aged 45-65 years who had recovered from COVID-19.

The chain employs TRBV2 and TRBJ1-5; 7 positions agree with TRBD1. CDR1 and CDR2 from the germline V gene are SNHLY and FYNNEI. V lost 3 bases to trimming and J lost 2 bases; unmatched junction nucleotides: 10. The CDR3 is made up of 17 amino acids. The CDR3 DNA reads TGTGCCAGCAGTGAGTACAGGGGCGTTGGGGGCAATCAGCCCCAGCATTTT. Amino acid sequence: CASSEYRGVGGNQPQHF.

The rearrangement joins TRBV5-6 to TRBJ1-6; tentatively, D is TRBD1 (6 bases). The CDR3 has 16 amino acids. Germline V gene sequence: CDR1 SGHDT, CDR2 YYEEEE. The V end lost 0 bases, the J end lost 6 bases, and 13 bases lay between the germline ends. This chain's CDR3 is CASSLVGGLGNSPLHF. CDR3 coding DNA: TGTGCCAGCAGCTTGGTTGGGGGCCTGGGTAATTCACCCCTCCACTTT. Full variable domain (missing parts from reference TRBV5-6 and TRBJ1-6): DAGVTQSPTHLIKTRGQQVTLRCSPKSGHDTVSWYQQALGQGPQFIFQYYEEEERQRGNFPDRFSGHQFPNYSSELNVNALLLGDSALYLCASSLVGGLGNSPLHFGNGTRLTVT.

In its sample, this clone was seen once. This CDR3 reads CASRATGQGPGELFF. CDR3 bases: TGTGCCAGCAGGGCAACGGGACAGGGGCCCGGGGAGCTGTTTTTT. This chain joins TRBV7-9 and TRBJ2-2, with 10 bases identical to TRBD1. With V trimmed by 6 bases and J by 6 bases, 7 bases remained unmatched. CDR3 size: 15 residues. From germline, CDR1 is SEHNR and CDR2 FQNEAQ (reference sequence). The full variable domain, in which reference TRBV7-9 and TRBJ2-2 provide the parts outside the CDR3, is DTGVSQNPRHKITKRGQNVTFRCDPISEHNRLYWYRQTLGQGPEFLTYFQNEAQLEKSRLLSDRFSAERPKGSFSTLEIQRTEQGDSAMYLCASRATGQGPGELFFGEGSRLTVL.

The chain recombines TRBV9 with TRBJ2-2; 7 bases fit TRBD2. V gave up 0 bases and J gave up 4 bases; unmatched junction bases: 3. This CDR3 has 15 residues. Per germline, CDR1 SGDLS and CDR2 YYNGEE. For the CDR3, the DNA is TGTGCCAGCAGCGTAGACGGGGGGACCACCGGGGAGCTGTTTTTT. Its translation: CASSVDGGTTGELFF. Full variable domain (missing parts from reference TRBV9 and TRBJ2-2): DSGVTQTPKHLITATGQRVTLRCSPRSGDLSVYWYQQSLDQGLQFLIQYYNGEERAKGNILERFSAQQFPDLHSELNLSSLELGDSALYFCASSVDGGTTGELFFGEGSRLTVL.

The chain couples TRBV7-9 to TRBJ1-5, with TRBD1 matching over 10 bases. The V gene end was trimmed by 5 bases and the J gene end by 4 bases; junction bases not matched to a gene: 8. The CDR3 is 16 amino acids. Germline V gives CDR1 SEHNR, CDR2 FQNEAQ (reference sequence). CDR3 in DNA: TGTGCCAGCAGCACCGGGACAGGGGAAGGGAATCAGCCCCAGCATTTT. Protein: CASSTGTGEGNQPQHF.

The rearrangement joins TRBV9 to TRBJ2-7; TRBD1 agrees at 7 bases. J gave up 1 base and V 5 bases, and 3 bases lay outside the gene matches. There are 13 residues in the CDR3. Germline V gene data show CDR1 as SGDLS and CDR2 as YYNGEE. CDR3 in DNA: TGTGCCAGCAGAGGGGACAGTTCCTACGAGCAGTACTTC. Translated, it gives CASRGDSSYEQYF. Full variable domain (remainder filled in from reference TRBV9 and TRBJ2-7): DSGVTQTPKHLITATGQRVTLRCSPRSGDLSVYWYQQSLDQGLQFLIQYYNGEERAKGNILERFSAQQFPDLHSELNLSSLELGDSALYFCASRGDSSYEQYFGPGTRLTVT.

In this sample, this clone turned up once. V gene TRBV2 combines with J gene TRBJ2-1; TRBD2 aligns across 14 bases. Trimming cost V 5 bases and J 7 bases; bases outside gene matches: 7. The germline gives CDR1 SNHLY, CDR2 FYNNEI. This CDR3 contains 16 residues. The CDR3 region has the DNA TGTGCCAGCAGTTTCCCGACTAGCGGGGGGGGGAATGAGCAGTTCTTC. It specifies CASSFPTSGGGNEQFF.

This clone was counted a single time. This same CDR3 is encoded by further DNA sequences in the sample. CDR3 amino acids: CASSPSGISGANVLTF. The DNA for the CDR3 is TGTGCCAGCTCACCTAGCGGGATATCTGGGGCCAACGTCCTGACTTTC. The chain recombines TRBV18 with TRBJ2-6; 8 bases match TRBD2. The CDR3 totals 16 residues. V shed 3 bases, J shed 1 base, and the junction held 2 bases outside the gene matches. Germline CDR1 reads KGHSH; CDR2 reads LQKENI.

This clone was observed a single time. The rearrangement uses TRBV18 and TRBJ1-1; possible D gene TRBD1, 5 bases. The CDR3 has 12 amino acids. The V and J ends lost 1 base and 6 bases respectively, with 6 bases between them. Germline V CDR1 and CDR2: KGHSH, LQKENI. The CDR3 here is CASSPLGAEAFF. The DNA for the CDR3 is TGTGCCAGCTCACCACTAGGGGCTGAAGCTTTCTTT.

The rearrangement joins TRBV18 to TRBJ1-3, with unresolved D. This CDR3 contains 16 residues. V was shortened by 6 bases and J by 0 bases, with 15 bases between the two germline ends. CDR1 and CDR2 from the germline V gene are KGHSH and LQKENI. CDR3 in amino acids: CASSREGLPSGNTIYF. In nucleotides, the CDR3 is TGTGCCAGCTCCCGAGAGGGCTTACCCTCTGGAAACACCATATATTTT.

The J gene is TRBJ1-4, the V gene TRBV5-4, with unresolved D. Germline CDR1 is SGHNT and CDR2 is YYREEE (reference sequence). With 2 bases removed from V and 0 bases from J, the gap between germline ends came to 11 bases. There are 16 residues in the CDR3. The CDR3 DNA reads TGTGCCAGCAGCTTAGGAGGGCTTGCAACTAATGAAAAACTGTTTTTT. Translation gives CASSLGGLATNEKLFF. The full variable domain, in which reference TRBV5-4 and TRBJ1-4 provide the parts outside the CDR3, is ETGVTQSPTHLIKTRGQQVTLRCSSQSGHNTVSWYQQALGQGPQFIFQYYREEENGRGNFPPRFSGLQFPNYSSELNVNALELDDSALYLCASSLGGLATNEKLFFGSGTQLSVL.

The chain employs TRBV7-8 and TRBJ2-5, with 7 bases matching TRBD2. The germline CDR1 and CDR2 sequences are SGHVS and FQNEAQ. Trimming at V came to 5 bases and at J to 2 bases, leaving 5 bases not matched to a gene. The CDR3 is made up of 14 amino acids. In DNA, the CDR3 is TGTGCCAGCAGCAATCACGGGGGGCAAGAGACCCAGTACTTC. Protein product: CASSNHGGQETQYF. Full variable domain (missing parts from reference TRBV7-8 and TRBJ2-5): GAGVSQSPRYKVAKRGQDVALRCDPISGHVSLFWYQQALGQGPEFLTYFQNEAQLDKSGLPSDRFFAERPEGSVSTLKIQRTQQEDSAVYLCASSNHGGQETQYFGPGTRLLVL.

V is TRBV19 and J is TRBJ1-1; TRBD1 agrees at 7 bases. The CDR3 covers 15 residues. The germline gives CDR1 LNHDA, CDR2 SQIVND (reference sequence). Trimming cost V 4 bases and J 5 bases; bases outside gene matches: 10. This chain's CDR3 is CASSTATGAWTEAFF. DNA for the CDR3: TGTGCCAGTAGTACAGCCACAGGGGCGTGGACTGAAGCTTTCTTT.

V and J are TRBV27 and TRBJ2-7, with D possibly TRBD1 on 5 matching bases. Trimming shortened V by 5 bases and J by 2 bases, and 7 bases separated the two germline ends. Germline-derived CDR1 and CDR2 are MNHEY and SMNVEV (reference sequence). CDR3 length: 12 amino acids. The CDR3 DNA sequence: TGTGCCAGCAGTCCGACAGCCTACGAGCAGTACTTC. Its translation is CASSPTAYEQYF.

V gene TRBV24-1 combines with J gene TRBJ1-4, with D possibly TRBD1 on 5 matching bases. The CDR3 extends over 16 amino acids. CDR1 KGHDR and CDR2 SFDVKD come from the germline V gene. Trimming stripped 1 base from V and 3 bases from J, with 11 bases between. The CDR3 here is CATSDFGGHANEKLFF. The CDR3 nucleotides read TGTGCCACCAGTGATTTTGGTGGACATGCTAATGAAAAACTGTTTTTT.

J is TRBJ1-4 and V is TRBV4-1; 10 bases agree with TRBD1. CDR1 and CDR2 (germline): MGHRA, YSYEKL. With 1 base clipped from V and 8 bases from J, the junction kept 4 bases outside the gene matches. The CDR3 covers 15 residues. The CDR3 protein is CASSQVGTGAEKLFF. The CDR3 DNA reads TGCGCCAGCAGCCAAGTTGGGACAGGGGCCGAAAAACTGTTTTTT.

The chain recombines TRBV2 with TRBJ1-3, with 7 bases identical to TRBD1. Germline CDR1 is SNHLY and CDR2 is FYNNEI. With 7 bases clipped from V and 4 bases from J, the junction kept 1 base outside the gene matches. There are 12 residues in the CDR3. The DNA of the CDR3 is TGTGCCAGCAAGACAGGGGGAAACACCATATATTTT. Amino acid sequence: CASKTGGNTIYF.

Here the CDR3 reads CASSFTRGFGYTF. DNA for the CDR3: TGTGCCAGCAGTTTTACCAGGGGCTTTGGCTACACCTTC. V is TRBV12-3 or TRBV12-4 and J is TRBJ1-2; D possibly corresponds to TRBD1 (6 bases). CDR3 length: 13 amino acids. V was trimmed by 3 bases and J by 7 bases, leaving 12 bases between them.

This clone is a singleton in its sample. J is TRBJ2-7 and V is TRBV14; 7 bases are a match to TRBD1. Unmatched junction bases numbered 4, after V lost 4 bases and J lost 4 bases. The CDR3 is 13 amino acids. Germline CDR1 reads SGHDN; CDR2 reads FVKESK. The CDR3 DNA reads as TGTGCCAGCAGCCGAGACAGGGTGTACGAGCAGTACTTC. Amino acids: CASSRDRVYEQYF.

The rearrangement joins TRBV7-8 to TRBJ2-3; 16 bases are shared with TRBD2. CDR3 size: 17 residues. Germline CDR1 and CDR2: SGHVS and FQNEAQ. The ends lost 9 bases at V and 6 bases at J; junction bases unmatched: 12. CDR3 sequence: CASQPPGLAGGPDTQYF. The CDR3 bases are TGTGCCAGTCAACCCCCGGGACTAGCGGGGGGGCCGGATACGCAGTATTTT.

A single count supports this clone. The V and J genes are TRBV5-1 and TRBJ2-1; a weak D match, TRBD1 (5 bases). The CDR3 is 14 residues long. The ends were cut back, 5 bases at V and 0 bases at J, with 9 bases in the middle. Germline assignment: CDR1 SGHRS and CDR2 YFSETQ. The CDR3 DNA sequence: TGCGCCAGCAGGGACACAGGCTCCTACAATGAGCAGTTCTTC. Its translation: CASRDTGSYNEQFF.

The chain recombines TRBV5-6 with TRBJ2-2; TRBD2 matches at 10 bases. There are 16 residues in the CDR3. V was pared by 4 bases and J by 0 bases, with 3 bases of the junction left unmatched. Germline values: CDR1 SGHDT, CDR2 YYEEEE. Here the CDR3 reads CASSLSGGTNTGELFF. For the CDR3, the DNA is TGTGCCAGCAGCCTTAGCGGGGGGACGAACACCGGGGAGCTGTTTTTT.

This clone was seen a single time. V is TRBV18 and J is TRBJ1-1; tentatively, D is TRBD1 (6 bases). Germline V gives CDR1 KGHSH, CDR2 LQKENI. CDR3 length: 12 residues. V lost 7 bases and J 7 bases, leaving 13 bases between the germline ends. The CDR3 sequence: CASLGALGEAFF. CDR3 sequence (DNA): TGTGCCAGCTTGGGGGCGTTGGGTGAAGCTTTCTTT. Drawing the rest from reference TRBV18 and TRBJ1-1, the complete variable domain is NAGVMQNPRHLVRRRGQEARLRCSPMKGHSHVYWYRQLPEEGLKFMVYLQKENIIDESGMPKERFSAEFPKEGPSILRIQQVVRGDSAAYFCASLGALGEAFFGQGTRLTVV.

The chain is built from TRBV19 and TRBJ1-1; 11 nucleotides line up with TRBD1. The CDR3 sequence is 15 residues long. The V gene end was trimmed by 5 bases and the J gene end by 5 bases; junction bases not matched to a gene: 7. In germline, CDR1 is LNHDA, CDR2 SQIVND (reference sequence). This CDR3 is CASSVDRGLGTEAFF. The CDR3 coding sequence is TGTGCCAGTAGTGTGGACAGGGGGCTGGGTACTGAAGCTTTCTTT.

The chain has TRBV3-1 (or the pseudogene TRBV3-2) and TRBJ2-5; D is ambiguous. In germline, CDR1 is LGHDT, CDR2 YNNKEL (reference sequence). V was trimmed by 4 bases and J by 1 base, leaving 16 bases between them. The CDR3 is made up of 16 amino acids. CDR3 nucleotides: TGTGCCAGCAGCCGGAAGGCTAGTGTCGTCCAAGAGACCCAGTACTTC. It specifies CASSRKASVVQETQYF.

The chain combines TRBV19 with TRBJ2-7, with 8 bases fitting TRBD2. The germline gives CDR1 LNHDA, CDR2 SQIVND (reference sequence). V shed 5 bases, J shed 2 bases, and the junction held 11 bases outside the gene matches. This CDR3 spans 16 amino acids. CDR3 in amino acids: CASSPNPGLGAYEQYF. Here the CDR3 DNA reads TGTGCCAGTAGTCCAAATCCGGGACTAGGGGCCTACGAGCAGTACTTC.

The chain carries TRBV5-6 and TRBJ1-5, with D perhaps TRBD1 (6 bases). The CDR3 covers 14 residues. Looked up from germline, CDR1 is SGHDT and CDR2 is YYEEEE. V lost 2 bases and J lost 6, with 12 bases in between. This CDR3 is CASSFNRVVQPQHF. The CDR3 DNA reads TGTGCCAGCAGCTTTAACAGGGTGGTTCAGCCCCAGCATTTT.

The chain recombines TRBV5-5 with TRBJ1-1, with D possibly TRBD1 on 5 matching bases. CDR1 SGHKS and CDR2 YYEKEE come from the germline V gene (reference sequence). The CDR3 is made up of 15 amino acids. V was pared by 3 bases and J by 6 bases, with 18 bases between. CDR3 nucleotide sequence: TGTGCCAGCAGCTCCCCCCAGGGAAGAAGGGCTGAAGCTTTCTTT. As protein: CASSSPQGRRAEAFF.